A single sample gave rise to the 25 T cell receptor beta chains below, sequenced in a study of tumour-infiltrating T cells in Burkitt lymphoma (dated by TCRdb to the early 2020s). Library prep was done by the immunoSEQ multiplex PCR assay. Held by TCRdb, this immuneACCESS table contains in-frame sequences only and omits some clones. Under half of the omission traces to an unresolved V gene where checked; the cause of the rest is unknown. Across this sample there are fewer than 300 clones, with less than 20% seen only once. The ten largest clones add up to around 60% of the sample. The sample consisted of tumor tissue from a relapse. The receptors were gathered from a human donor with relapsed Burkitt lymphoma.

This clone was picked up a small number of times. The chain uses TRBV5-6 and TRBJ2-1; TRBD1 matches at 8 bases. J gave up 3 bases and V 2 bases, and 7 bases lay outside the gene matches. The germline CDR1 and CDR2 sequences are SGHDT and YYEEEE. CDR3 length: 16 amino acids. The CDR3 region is CASSFLTGADYNEQFF. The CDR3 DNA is TGTGCCAGCAGCTTTTTGACAGGGGCCGACTACAATGAGCAGTTCTTC. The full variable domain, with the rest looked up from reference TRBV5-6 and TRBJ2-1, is DAGVTQSPTHLIKTRGQQVTLRCSPKSGHDTVSWYQQALGQGPQFIFQYYEEEERQRGNFPDRFSGHQFPNYSSELNVNALLLGDSALYLCASSFLTGADYNEQFFGPGTRLTVL.

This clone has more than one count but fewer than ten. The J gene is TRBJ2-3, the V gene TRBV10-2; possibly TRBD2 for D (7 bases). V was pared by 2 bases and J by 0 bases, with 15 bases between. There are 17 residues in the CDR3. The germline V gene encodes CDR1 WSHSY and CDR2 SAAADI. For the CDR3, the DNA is TGCGCCAGCAGTGAGCCGTGGGGGGGCCCTAGCACAGATACGCAGTATTTT. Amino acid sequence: CASSEPWGGPSTDTQYF.

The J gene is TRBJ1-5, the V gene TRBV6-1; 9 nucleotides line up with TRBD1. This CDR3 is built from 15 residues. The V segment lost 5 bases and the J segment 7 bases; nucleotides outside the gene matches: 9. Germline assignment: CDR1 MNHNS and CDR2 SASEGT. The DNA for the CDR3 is TGTGCCAGCAGTACGGGACAGGGAATAGGGCAGCCCCAGCATTTT. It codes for CASSTGQGIGQPQHF.

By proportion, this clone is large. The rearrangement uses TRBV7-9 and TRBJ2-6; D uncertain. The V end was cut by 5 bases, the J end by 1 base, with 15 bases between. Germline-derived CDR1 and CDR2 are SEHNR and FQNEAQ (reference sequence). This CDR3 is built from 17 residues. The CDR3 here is CASSLGLLWSGANVLTF. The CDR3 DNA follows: TGTGCCAGCAGCCTGGGGTTACTGTGGTCTGGGGCCAACGTCCTGACTTTC.

The CDR3 loop is CASSGPGYEQYF. The CDR3 nucleotides are TGCGCCAGCAGTGGCCCGGGTTACGAGCAGTACTTC. The V gene is TRBV10-1, the J gene TRBJ2-7; no definite D call. The CDR3 consists of 12 residues. Trimming removed 4 bases at V and 4 bases at J, with 8 bases between. Germline assignment: CDR1 WNHNN and CDR2 SYGVQD (reference sequence).

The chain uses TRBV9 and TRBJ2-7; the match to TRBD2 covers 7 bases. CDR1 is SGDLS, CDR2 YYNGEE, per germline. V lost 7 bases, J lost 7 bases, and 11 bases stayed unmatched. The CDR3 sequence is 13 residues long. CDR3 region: CASQPGGVGEQYF. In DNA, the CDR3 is TGTGCCAGCCAGCCTGGGGGGGTTGGGGAGCAGTACTTC.

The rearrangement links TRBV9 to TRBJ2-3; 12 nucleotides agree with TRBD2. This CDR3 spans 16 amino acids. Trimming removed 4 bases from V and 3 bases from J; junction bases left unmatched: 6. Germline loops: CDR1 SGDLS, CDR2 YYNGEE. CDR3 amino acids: CASSPTLAGGTDTQYF. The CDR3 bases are TGTGCCAGCAGCCCCACCCTAGCGGGAGGGACAGATACGCAGTATTTT.

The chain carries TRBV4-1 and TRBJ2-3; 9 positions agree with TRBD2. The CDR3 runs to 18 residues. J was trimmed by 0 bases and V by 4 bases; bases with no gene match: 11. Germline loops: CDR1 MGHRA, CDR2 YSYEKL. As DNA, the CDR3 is TGCGCCAGCAGCCGGGTTCGGGCTAGCGGGGAGAGCACAGATACGCAGTATTTT. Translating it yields CASSRVRASGESTDTQYF.

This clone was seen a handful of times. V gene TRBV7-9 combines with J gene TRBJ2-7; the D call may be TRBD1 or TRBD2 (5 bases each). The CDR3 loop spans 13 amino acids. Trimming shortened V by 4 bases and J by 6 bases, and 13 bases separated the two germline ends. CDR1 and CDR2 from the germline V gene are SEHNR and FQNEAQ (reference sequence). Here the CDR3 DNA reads TGTGCCAGCAGCTCCAGAGTGAGGGGCGAGCAGTACTTC. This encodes CASSSRVRGEQYF.

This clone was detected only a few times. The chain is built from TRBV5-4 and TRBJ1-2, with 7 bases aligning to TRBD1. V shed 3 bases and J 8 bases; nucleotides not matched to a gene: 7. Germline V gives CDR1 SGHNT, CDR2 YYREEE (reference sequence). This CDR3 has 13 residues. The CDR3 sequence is CASSWSGGGGYTF. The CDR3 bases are TGTGCCAGCAGCTGGTCAGGGGGTGGCGGCTACACCTTC.

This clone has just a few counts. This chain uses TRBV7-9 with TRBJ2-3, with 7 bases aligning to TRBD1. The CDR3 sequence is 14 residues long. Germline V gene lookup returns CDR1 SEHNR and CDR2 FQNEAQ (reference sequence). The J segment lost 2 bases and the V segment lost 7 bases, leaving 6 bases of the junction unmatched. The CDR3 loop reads CASNRDSLTDTQYF. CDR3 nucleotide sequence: TGTGCCAGCAACCGGGACAGTCTCACAGATACGCAGTATTTT.

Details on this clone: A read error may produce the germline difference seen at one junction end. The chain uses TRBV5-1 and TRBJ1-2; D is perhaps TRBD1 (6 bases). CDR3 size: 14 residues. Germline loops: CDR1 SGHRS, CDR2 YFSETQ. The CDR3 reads CASSTGQSWYGYTF. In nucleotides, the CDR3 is TGTGCCAGCAGCACCGGACAGTCTTGGTATGGCTACACCTTC.

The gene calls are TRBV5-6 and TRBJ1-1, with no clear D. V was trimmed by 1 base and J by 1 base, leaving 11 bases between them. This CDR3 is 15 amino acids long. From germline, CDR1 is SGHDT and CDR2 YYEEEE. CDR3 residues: CASSLSLAWNTEAFF. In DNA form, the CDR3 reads TGTGCCAGCAGCTTGAGTTTGGCGTGGAACACTGAAGCTTTCTTT.

The CDR3 here is CASSRGQGNQPQHF. In nucleotides, the CDR3 is TGTGCCAGCAGCCGAGGACAGGGCAATCAGCCCCAGCATTTT. The chain is built from TRBV6-6 and TRBJ1-5; 7 nucleotides agree with TRBD1. From germline, CDR1 is MNHNY and CDR2 SVGAGI (reference sequence). V lost 6 bases, J lost 2 bases, and 4 bases stayed unmatched. CDR3 length equals 14 residues.

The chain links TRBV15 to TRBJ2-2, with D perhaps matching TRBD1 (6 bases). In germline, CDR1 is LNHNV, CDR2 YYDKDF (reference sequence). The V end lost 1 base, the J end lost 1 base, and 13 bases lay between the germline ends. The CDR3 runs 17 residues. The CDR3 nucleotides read TGTGCCACCAGCAGAGTTCCCGGCAGGGGGAACACCGGGGAGCTGTTTTTT. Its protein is CATSRVPGRGNTGELFF. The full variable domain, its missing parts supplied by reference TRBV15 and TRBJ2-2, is DAMVIQNPRYQVTQFGKPVTLSCSQTLNHNVMYWYQQKSSQAPKLLFHYYDKDFNNEADTPDNFQSRRPNTSFCFLDIRSPGLGDTAMYLCATSRVPGRGNTGELFFGEGSRLTVL.

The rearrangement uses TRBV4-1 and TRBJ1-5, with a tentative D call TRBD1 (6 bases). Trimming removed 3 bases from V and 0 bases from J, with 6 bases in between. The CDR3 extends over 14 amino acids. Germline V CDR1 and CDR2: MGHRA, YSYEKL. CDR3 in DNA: TGCGCCAGCAGCCACAGGGGTAGCAATCAGCCCCAGCATTTT. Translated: CASSHRGSNQPQHF.

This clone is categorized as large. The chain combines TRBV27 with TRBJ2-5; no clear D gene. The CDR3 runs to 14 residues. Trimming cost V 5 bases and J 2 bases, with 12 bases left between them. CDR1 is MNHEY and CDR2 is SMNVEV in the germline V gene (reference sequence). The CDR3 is CASSPAGLQETQYF. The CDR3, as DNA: TGTGCCAGCAGTCCCGCAGGTCTACAAGAGACCCAGTACTTC.

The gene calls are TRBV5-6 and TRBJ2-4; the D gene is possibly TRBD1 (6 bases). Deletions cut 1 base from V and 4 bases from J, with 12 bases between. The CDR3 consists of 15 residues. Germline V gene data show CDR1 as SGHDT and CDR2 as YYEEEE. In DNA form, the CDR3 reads TGTGCCAGCAGCTTGTTAGGTCAGGGGAAAAACATTCAGTACTTC. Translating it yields CASSLLGQGKNIQYF. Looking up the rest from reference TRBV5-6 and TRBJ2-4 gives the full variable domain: DAGVTQSPTHLIKTRGQQVTLRCSPKSGHDTVSWYQQALGQGPQFIFQYYEEEERQRGNFPDRFSGHQFPNYSSELNVNALLLGDSALYLCASSLLGQGKNIQYFGAGTRLSVL.

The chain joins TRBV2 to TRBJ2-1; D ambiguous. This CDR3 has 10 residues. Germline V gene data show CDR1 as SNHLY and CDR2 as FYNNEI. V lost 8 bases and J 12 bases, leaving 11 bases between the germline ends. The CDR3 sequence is CASSVGVQFF. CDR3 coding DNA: TGTGCCAGCTCCGTTGGCGTGCAGTTCTTC. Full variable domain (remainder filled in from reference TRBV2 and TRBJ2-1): EPEVTQTPSHQVTQMGQEVILRCVPISNHLYFYWYRQILGQKVEFLVSFYNNEISEKSEIFDDQFSVERPDGSNFTLKIRSTKLEDSAMYFCASSVGVQFFGPGTRLTVL.

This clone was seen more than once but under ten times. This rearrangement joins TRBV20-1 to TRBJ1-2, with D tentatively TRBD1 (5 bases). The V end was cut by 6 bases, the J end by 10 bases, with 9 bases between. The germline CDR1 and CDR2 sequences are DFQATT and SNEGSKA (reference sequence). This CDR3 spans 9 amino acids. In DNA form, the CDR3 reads TGCAGTGCGGGACGAGACTACACCTTC. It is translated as CSAGRDYTF.

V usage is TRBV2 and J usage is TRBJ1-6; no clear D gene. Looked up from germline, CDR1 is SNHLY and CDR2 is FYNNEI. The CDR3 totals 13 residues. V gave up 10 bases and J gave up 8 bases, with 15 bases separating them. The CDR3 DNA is TGTGCCACCCGCGGCCAACAAGATTCACCCCTCCACTTT. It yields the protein CATRGQQDSPLHF.

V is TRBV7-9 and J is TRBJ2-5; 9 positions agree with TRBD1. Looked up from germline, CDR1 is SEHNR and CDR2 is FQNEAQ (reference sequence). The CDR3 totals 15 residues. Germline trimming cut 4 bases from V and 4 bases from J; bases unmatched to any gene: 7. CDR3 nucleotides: TGTGCCAGCAGCTCCAGGACAGGGGAGTTAGAGACCCAGTACTTC. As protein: CASSSRTGELETQYF. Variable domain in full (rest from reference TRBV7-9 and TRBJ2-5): DTGVSQNPRHKITKRGQNVTFRCDPISEHNRLYWYRQTLGQGPEFLTYFQNEAQLEKSRLLSDRFSAERPKGSFSTLEIQRTEQGDSAMYLCASSSRTGELETQYFGPGTRLLVL.

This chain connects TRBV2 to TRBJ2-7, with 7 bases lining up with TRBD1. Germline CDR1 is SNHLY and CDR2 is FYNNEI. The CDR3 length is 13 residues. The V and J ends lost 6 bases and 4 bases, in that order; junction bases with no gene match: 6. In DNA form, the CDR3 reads TGTGCCAGCAGCAAAGGACAGGCGTACGAGCAGTACTTC. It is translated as CASSKGQAYEQYF.

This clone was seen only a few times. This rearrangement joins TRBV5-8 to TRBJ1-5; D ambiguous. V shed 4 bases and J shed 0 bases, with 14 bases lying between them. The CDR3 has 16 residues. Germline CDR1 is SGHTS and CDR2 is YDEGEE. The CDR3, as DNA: TGTGCCAGCAGCCCCGCTTGGGATTATAGCAATCAGCCCCAGCATTTT. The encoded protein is CASSPAWDYSNQPQHF.

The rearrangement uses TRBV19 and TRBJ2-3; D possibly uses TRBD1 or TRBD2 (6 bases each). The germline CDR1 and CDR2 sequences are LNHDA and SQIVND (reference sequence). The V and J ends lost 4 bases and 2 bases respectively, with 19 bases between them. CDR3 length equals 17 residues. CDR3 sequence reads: CASSTGKTGALTDTQYF. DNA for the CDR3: TGTGCCAGTAGTACGGGGAAGACGGGGGCCCTCACAGATACGCAGTATTTT.